This TCR beta chain is from a study of cytomegalovirus exposure and HLA in healthy donors (dated by TCRdb to between 2016 and 2019). For the wider study: An earlier analysis of about 530 of the donors reported around 280 Gb of sequence data and 95 million to 130 million unique TCR beta sequences obtained from approximately 180 million T cells. About 320 gigabases of sequencing data and roughly 90 million unique TCR sequences were included in an early release covering 550 to 800 HLA-typed donors. Among the approximately 400 genotyped donors, around 81% belonged to the genetic ancestry cluster associated with self-reported Caucasian donors. The study was designed to test whether signatures of past pathogen exposure could be identified by cataloging public T cell receptors. The study profiled the T cell repertoires of under 850 subjects by immunosequencing and related them to cytomegalovirus serostatus. In addition to the first cohort of 500 to 850 subjects, a separate validation cohort of approximately 130 different subjects was used. To predict cytomegalovirus infection status, the study brought together high-throughput TCR immunosequencing, statistical association of individual TCRs with disease status, and machine learning. A later analysis re-analyzed previously published TCR beta repertoires from 600 to 850 donors and added high-resolution HLA genotyping to study TCR occurrence patterns. The later analysis used no new phenotypic data to find candidate immune exposures, relying instead on TCR beta sequences and their occurrence across donors. In an earlier analysis of several hundred of the donors, high-throughput TCR beta sequencing was used to judge whether each TCR beta V gene segment behaved as functional or pseudogenic. Alongside the repertoire data, information on donor age, sex, ethnicity and CMV serostatus was compiled. A later genetic analysis used genome-wide SNP genotypes for about three fifths of the roughly 700 donors, treating that subset as a discovery cohort. Every discovery cohort repertoire had been produced on one sequencing platform. HLA typing included class I and class II loci at four-digit resolution. Typing coverage varied by locus: roughly 620-640 donors for A, B, C, DRB1 and DQB1; about 520 for DQA1; over 600 for DPA1; roughly 450 for DPB1. Because of strong linkage in the cohort, four to six DR-DQ haplotypes were treated as single units for association and clustering. Among some 410 genotyped donors of the cohort, an average of 235,054 unique TCR beta nucleotide sequences were sequenced per donor, roughly 20% of them non-productive. The study at large found these results: According to a later analysis, most CMV-associated TCR beta chains appeared to be HLA-restricted, and the HLA associations seemed to be driven largely by CMV exposure. At a false discovery rate of 0.05, a later analysis linked around 17,000 TCR beta sequences to specific HLA alleles. Because HLA typing was unavailable for some donors at each locus, only the typed subset was used in association tests. A later genetic analysis associated a missense DCLRE1C variant with V-gene and J-gene trimming of TCR beta chains, and an independent cohort replicated the association. Most TCR sequences were seen in very few donors, while some public TCRs were found in many individuals. According to the authors, the approach could potentially be generalized to other disease states and immunological phenotypes. In a later genetic analysis, fewer N-insertions in productive TCRs were reported among donors in an Asian-associated ancestry cluster than the approximately 670-donor mean. A few of the identified cytomegalovirus-associated TCR beta chains were confirmed in vitro to be specific for cytomegalovirus antigens. The classifier was reported to diagnose cytomegalovirus status with high specificity and sensitivity in both the original cohort and the validation cohort. In a later analysis, the rate of TCR association differed among HLA loci, with DRB1 alleles having the most associated TCRs and HLA-C alleles having the fewest. A cluster of highly shared sequence variants was judged likely to represent a technical artifact of the sequencing pipeline. In the study, around 150 TCR beta chains were listed as associated with cytomegalovirus. When HLA alleles, especially DR and DQ, strongly co-occurred, attributing TCR associations to individual alleles was difficult. The earlier analysis of approximately 590 of the donors excluded 15 to 20 rarely observed V segments, including chromosome 9 orphons, because counts were too low. A further reported finding was that TCR beta sequences accurately predicted the HLA-A and HLA-B alleles for most subjects in the first cohort. Linkage disequilibrium might explain the correlated functional status among segregating V segments, but an unknown experimental factor could not be excluded. CMV serostatus was the only immune exposure information available for the cohort. Presence/absence analyses assumed roughly uniform sequencing depth across donors, an assumption that may not hold. Compared with equally common non-associated chains, HLA-associated TCR beta chains in a later analysis were more clonally expanded and had lower generation probabilities. A later analysis reported that several top co-occurrence clusters appeared linked to parvovirus B19, influenza, CMV and Epstein-Barr virus. An earlier analysis of roughly 570 of the donors showed that most TCR beta V segments appeared in productive rearrangements either about 87% or about 30% of the time, which broadly matched IMGT annotations. The cohort was sequenced for TCR beta chains only, and without alpha or paired-chain data the features that could be detected were limited.

This clone was recorded only once. Its cognate antigen has yet to be identified. No base qualities exist here, and no much larger clone lies one base off it. The cohort was made up of approximately 700 healthy bone marrow donors. At the time of sampling, every cohort member was nominally healthy, though immune exposures that went unrecorded were likely present. The donor was CMV seronegative and belonged to the group of 352 seronegative cohort members. Every donor gave a peripheral blood sample, and the peripheral blood mononuclear cells from that sample were used for TCR beta sequencing. Genomic DNA was extracted from the blood cell samples with the Qiagen DNeasy Blood Extraction Kit. To prepare the library, the immunoSEQ multiplex PCR assay was applied. A mixture of 60 forward primers for TCR Vbeta segments and 13 reverse primers for TCR Jbeta segments was used in the multiplex PCR. The CDR3 region of rearranged TCR beta genes was amplified from genomic DNA with a multiplex PCR assay. The amplified TCR beta libraries were sequenced on the Illumina HiSeq System as 87-base-pair reads. The original pipeline was this. In a later analysis, approximately 74 million unique TCR beta chains were counted across the roughly 610 repertoires, and around 11 million of these chains were shared by at least two donors. Raw reads were error-corrected and collapsed into unique sequences by a nearest-neighbor algorithm in which closely related sequences were merged to remove PCR and sequencing errors. CDR3 sequences were aligned to IMGT reference sequences to assign V, D and J gene segments. For a sequence to be retained, at least a six-nucleotide match to both a V gene segment and a J gene segment was required. Rearrangements were classified as productive when the CDR3 lacked stop codons and remained in frame with V and J, and all other rearrangements were classified as non-productive. CDR3 was defined by IMGT convention, running from the second conserved V-encoded cysteine to the conserved J-encoded phenylalanine. In an earlier analysis of some 550 of the donors, sequences lacking an unambiguous match to a single V gene segment were excluded. In an earlier analysis of around 600 of the donors, V segments were called functional above 56.7% productive rearrangements and were called segregating when the between-donor standard deviation exceeded 5%. A statistical classification framework was built to diagnose cytomegalovirus status from the catalog of TCR beta chain sequences. In a later analysis, V and J genes were assigned by comparing TCR nucleotide sequences against IMGT/GENE-DB human TR gene sequences. A later analysis assigned CDR3 sequences and most-parsimonious VDJ recombination scenarios with the TCRdist pipeline. In a later analysis, each TCR beta chain was defined by its CDR3 amino acid sequence together with its V-gene family, and reads lacking a unique V-gene family were excluded. In a later analysis, around 650 highly shared, low-generation-probability nucleotide sequences were removed to address suspected cross-contamination and a sequencing artifact. In a later analysis, a clonal expansion index for each public chain was calculated from normalized within-repertoire ranks of inferred template counts. In a later analysis, generation probabilities were computed with a VDJ recombination model fitted to out-of-frame rearrangements, and the resulting probabilities were checked against IGoR. A later analysis scored TCR-TCR, TCR-HLA and TCR-CMV co-occurrence with hypergeometric tests, applying a repertoire-size bias correction to TCR pairs. In a later analysis, false discovery rates were estimated by permuting HLA or CMV assignments 20 times. A later analysis grouped co-occurring TCRs with DBSCAN, adding TCRdist sequence similarity when clustering within HLA-allele-positive subsets. Co-occurrence clustering excluded repertoires with fewer than 30,000 or more than 120,000 public chains, plus five with anomalous nucleotide sharing. TCRdb re-hosts the immuneACCESS table, in-frame sequences only. Its copies lack some clones; in the studies checked, an unresolved V gene accounts for under half of them, and the cause for the rest is not known. V and J calls and clone size are copied from that table; D and trimming were computed from the DNA. This sample gives 70,000 or so clones in total; 86% of them show up just once. The ten top clones hold roughly 2% of the sample.

Source material: PBMCs. This TCR was recovered from a woman aged 30 to 39 in good health and CMV-seronegative.

The CDR3 here reads CASGLRQAAYEQYF. The nucleotides read TGTGCTAGTGGTTTAAGGCAGGCCGCCTACGAGCAGTACTTC. The V and J segments used are TRBV12-5 and TRBJ2-7, with the D gene not confidently named. Looking up the germline V gene yields CDR1 LGHNT and CDR2 FRNRAP. V loses 3 bases, J loses 2 bases, and the germline ends lie 11 bases apart. The cysteine opens and the phenylalanine closes a CDR3 of 14 amino acids. Kept here is only the CDR3 DNA, which spans 42 bases and is read in frame from base 1.